These 29 T cell receptor beta chains were all obtained from the same sample, sequenced in a study of beta chain features in type 1 diabetes. Expressed TCRB transcripts were sequenced because the entire RNA isolate underwent reverse transcription. The method was immunoSEQ multiplex PCR; TCRdb's version includes in-frame clones alone and lacks a portion of them. The sample contains fewer than 650,000 clones, about 16% of which appear only once. Sequencing input: naive CD4+ T cells from blood. The receptors derive from a man aged 18 to 30 in good health.

The rearrangement links TRBV6-6 to TRBJ2-7; D possibly corresponds to TRBD1 (6 bases). CDR1 MNHNY and CDR2 SVGAGI come from the germline V gene (reference sequence). V gave up 6 bases and J gave up 3 bases, with 12 bases separating them. The CDR3 contains 13 residues. The chain's CDR3 is CASSRSGVYEQYF. CDR3 coding DNA: TGTGCCAGCAGCCGGTCAGGGGTCTACGAGCAGTACTTC.

The rearrangement links TRBV10-3 to TRBJ2-7, with no clear D. Trimming took 4 bases from V and 7 from J, leaving 8 bases between them. The CDR3 runs 11 residues. CDR1 is ENHRY and CDR2 is SYGVKD in the germline V gene. Here the CDR3 reads CAISAGWEQYF. CDR3 sequence (DNA): TGTGCCATCAGTGCCGGGTGGGAGCAGTACTTC.

This clone appeared a few times. The rearrangement uses TRBV7-2 and TRBJ1-3, with TRBD1 identical over 7 bases. The junction had 14 bases not matched to a gene; V was cut back by 4 bases and J by 8 bases. Germline CDR1 is SGHTA and CDR2 is FQGNSA. The CDR3 has 16 residues. CDR3 sequence reads: CASSSGEGAQRDTIYF. CDR3 in DNA: TGTGCCAGCAGCTCAGGGGAGGGGGCTCAGAGAGACACCATATATTTT. The whole variable domain, remainder taken from reference TRBV7-2 and TRBJ1-3, is GAGVSQSPSNKVTEKGKDVELRCDPISGHTALYWYRQSLGQGLEFLIYFQGNSAPDKSGLPSDRFSAERTGGSVSTLTIQRTQQEDSAVYLCASSSGEGAQRDTIYFGEGSWLTVV.

CDR3 DNA: TGTGCCAGCAGTCCAAGGGACAGGAGCACAGATACGCAGTATTTT. Its protein is CASSPRDRSTDTQYF. J is TRBJ2-3 and V is TRBV28, with 8 bases matching TRBD1. The CDR3 sequence is 15 residues long. J lost 0 bases, V lost 5 bases, and 4 bases had no gene match. Germline V gene lookup returns CDR1 MDHEN and CDR2 SYDVKM.

CDR3 sequence: CASSVTDGYTF. In nucleotides, the CDR3 is TGTGCCAGCAGCGTGACAGATGGCTACACCTTC. The J gene is TRBJ1-2, the V gene TRBV5-6; possibly TRBD1 for D (5 bases). Germline V gene lookup returns CDR1 SGHDT and CDR2 YYEEEE. The CDR3 consists of 11 residues. Trimming shortened V by 4 bases and J by 6 bases, and 7 bases separated the two germline ends.

This clone has a handful of counts. Other DNA sequences in the sample encode the same CDR3. Here the CDR3 reads CASSYSGQGSYEQYF. CDR3 nucleotide sequence: TGTGCCAGCAGTTACTCGGGCCAGGGGTCCTACGAGCAGTACTTC. V is TRBV6-5 and J is TRBJ2-7, with D maybe TRBD1 (6 bases). In germline, CDR1 is MNHEY, CDR2 SVGAGI. Trimming pared 0 bases from V and 1 base from J, leaving 10 bases between. CDR3 length equals 15 residues.

This clone occurred a few times. The chain has TRBV28 and TRBJ2-7; D gene ambiguous. V dropped 3 bases and J dropped 6 bases, with 9 bases sitting between them. This CDR3 contains 12 residues. The germline CDR1 and CDR2 sequences are MDHEN and SYDVKM. CDR3 in DNA: TGTGCCAGCAGTTTGTCAGGTCGCGAGCAGTACTTC. It specifies CASSLSGREQYF.

This chain links TRBV2 with TRBJ2-7; D ambiguous. The CDR3 is 14 residues long. From germline, CDR1 is SNHLY and CDR2 FYNNEI. V was cut by 6 bases and J by 3 bases, with 15 bases left in between. CDR3 protein: CASRMYPGNYEQYF. CDR3 bases: TGTGCCAGCAGAATGTATCCTGGAAACTACGAGCAGTACTTC.

The rearrangement joins TRBV9 to TRBJ2-1; no reliable D call. The germline V gene has CDR1 SGDLS and CDR2 YYNGEE. V dropped 2 bases and J dropped 8 bases, with 14 bases sitting between them. The CDR3 is 14 amino acids. In DNA form, the CDR3 reads TGTGCCAGCAGCGTCCCCCCCGCCCTAGATGAGCAGTTCTTC. Translating gives CASSVPPALDEQFF.

J is TRBJ1-5 and V is TRBV9; no reliable D call. The CDR3 loop spans 22 amino acids. V lost 0 bases to trimming and J lost 0 bases, with 28 bases between them. Germline CDR1 and CDR2: SGDLS and YYNGEE. The CDR3: CASSVVETFRLLTPHSNQPQHF. The CDR3 bases are TGTGCCAGCAGCGTAGTTGAGACATTTCGTTTGCTAACCCCTCATAGCAATCAGCCCCAGCATTTT.

A few counts support this clone. The CDR3 loop is CSVEDVGGESYEQYF. The CDR3 DNA is TGCAGCGTTGAAGATGTAGGGGGGGAGTCCTACGAGCAGTACTTC. The chain recombines TRBV29-1 with TRBJ2-7, with D perhaps TRBD2 (7 bases). The germline gives CDR1 SQVTM, CDR2 ANQGSEA. The length of the CDR3 is 15 residues. Trimming pared 0 bases from V and 1 base from J, leaving 13 bases between.

The genes are TRBV7-9 and TRBJ1-5; 8 nucleotides agree with TRBD1. The ends lost 5 bases at V and 7 bases at J; junction bases unmatched: 4. This CDR3 is built from 13 residues. CDR1 and CDR2 (germline): SEHNR, FQNEAQ (reference sequence). The chain's CDR3 is CASSLTGDQPQHF. DNA of the CDR3: TGTGCCAGCAGCCTGACAGGGGACCAGCCCCAGCATTTT.

The gene calls are TRBV9 and TRBJ2-3, with 10 bases aligning to TRBD2. Germline V CDR1 and CDR2: SGDLS, YYNGEE. V shed 0 bases, J shed 0 bases, and the junction held 7 bases outside the gene matches. The CDR3 consists of 18 residues. CDR3 amino acids: CASSVAHSTSGSTDTQYF. In nucleotides, the CDR3 is TGTGCCAGCAGCGTAGCCCATTCGACTAGCGGGAGCACAGATACGCAGTATTTT.

V is TRBV28 and J is TRBJ2-5, with 10 bases that match TRBD1. This CDR3 has 17 residues. Germline CDR1 is MDHEN and CDR2 is SYDVKM. V shed 4 bases, J shed 2 bases, and the junction held 10 bases outside the gene matches. CDR3 sequence reads: CASSSGVGTGAQETQYF. Written as DNA, the CDR3 is TGTGCCAGCAGTTCCGGGGTCGGGACAGGGGCACAAGAGACCCAGTACTTC.

In its sample, this clone was seen a few times. As DNA, the CDR3 is TGCGCCAGCAGCCAAGATCGACGGTTTGTTGGGGGCTACACCTTC. Translated, it gives CASSQDRRFVGGYTF. The rearrangement uses TRBV4-3 and TRBJ1-2, with unresolved D. Germline V lookup: CDR1 LGHNA, CDR2 YSLEER. The CDR3 length is 15 residues. Trimming took off 0 bases at V and 8 bases at J, with 16 bases between the two ends.

The chain joins TRBV29-1 to TRBJ1-1, with TRBD1 identical over 10 bases. Germline V gene lookup returns CDR1 SQVTM and CDR2 ANQGSEA. The CDR3 covers 13 residues. Trimming cost V 8 bases and J 1 base; bases outside gene matches: 4. As DNA, the CDR3 is TGCAGCATCTGGACAGGGGGGAACACTGAAGCTTTCTTT. This encodes CSIWTGGNTEAFF.

This clone came up a few times. The genes are TRBV7-2 and TRBJ2-1; no clear D gene. The V and J ends lost 2 bases and 5 bases respectively, with 7 bases between them. The CDR3 contains 13 residues. The V gene's germline CDR1 is SGHTA and CDR2 FQGNSA. This chain's CDR3 is CASSLTTDNEQFF. The CDR3 nucleotides read TGTGCCAGCAGCTTAACCACTGACAATGAGCAGTTCTTC.

The rearrangement links TRBV10-3 to TRBJ1-3; 9 bases agree with TRBD1. The V and J ends lost 7 bases and 1 base, in that order; junction bases with no gene match: 8. The CDR3 extends over 16 amino acids. The germline V gene encodes CDR1 ENHRY and CDR2 SYGVKD. The CDR3 reads CAITKGQGWSGNTIYF. The DNA of the CDR3 is TGTGCCATCACTAAGGGACAGGGATGGTCTGGAAACACCATATATTTT.

In regard to this clone: An end of the junction differs from the germline gene, which may be a read error. This chain connects TRBV5-1 to TRBJ2-7; 7 nucleotides agree with TRBD2. The CDR3 totals 12 residues. Germline V gene sequence: CDR1 SGHRS, CDR2 YFSETQ. The chain's CDR3 is CASSSQRDLLSF. CDR3 in DNA: TGCGCCAGCAGCAGTCAGCGGGACCTCTTAAGCTTC.

This clone was observed a few times. The chain is built from TRBV7-9 and TRBJ1-4, with D possibly matching TRBD1 (5 bases). V gave up 5 bases and J gave up 4 bases, with 11 bases separating them. The germline V gene has CDR1 SEHNR and CDR2 FQNEAQ (reference sequence). This CDR3 region has 14 residues. CDR3: CASSPGGINEKLFF. DNA of the CDR3: TGTGCCAGCAGCCCCGGGGGGATTAATGAAAAACTGTTTTTT.

Note on this clone: The sample holds other DNA sequences that translate to the same CDR3. This rearrangement joins TRBV2 to TRBJ2-2; 8 nucleotides align to TRBD1. CDR3 length: 15 amino acids. CDR1 is SNHLY, CDR2 FYNNEI, per germline. Trimming cost V 4 bases and J 0 bases; bases outside gene matches: 1. The CDR3 sequence is CASSGGQANTGELFF. DNA for the CDR3: TGTGCCAGCAGTGGGGGACAGGCGAACACCGGGGAGCTGTTTTTT.

This clone was counted between two and nine times. The rearrangement links TRBV19 to TRBJ1-2; tentative D call: TRBD1 (5 bases). CDR3 length: 13 residues. Germline CDR1 is LNHDA and CDR2 is SQIVND (reference sequence). With 7 bases removed from V and 8 bases from J, the gap between germline ends came to 17 bases. In nucleotides, the CDR3 is TGTGCCAGTATTCCCGCAGGGACTGGAGGCTACACCTTC. Amino acid sequence: CASIPAGTGGYTF.

This chain connects TRBV7-9 to TRBJ2-5, with D perhaps TRBD1 or TRBD2 (6 bases each). The germline V and J ends were trimmed by 10 bases and 5 bases, with 23 bases remaining between them. The CDR3 is 15 residues long. Germline V gene sequence: CDR1 SEHNR, CDR2 FQNEAQ (reference sequence). Here the CDR3 DNA reads TGTGCCACCGCCGGGGGCTCTTACTCAGGGGAGACCCAGTACTTC. Translating it yields CATAGGSYSGETQYF.

This clone came up a few times. The chain has TRBV7-9 and TRBJ1-4; 10 bases agree with TRBD1. With V trimmed by 5 bases and J by 7 bases, 7 bases remained unmatched. The CDR3 has 15 residues. Germline-derived CDR1 and CDR2 are SEHNR and FQNEAQ (reference sequence). The CDR3 DNA reads TGTGCCAGCAGCGAGGGACAGGGGAATGGTGAAAAACTGTTTTTT. It yields the protein CASSEGQGNGEKLFF.

This clone appeared a few times. The chain employs TRBV7-2 and TRBJ2-7, with 8 bases that match TRBD2. This CDR3 is 14 amino acids long. V lost 5 bases, J lost 4 bases, and 7 bases stayed unmatched. Germline V gene data show CDR1 as SGHTA and CDR2 as FQGNSA. CDR3 nucleotide sequence: TGTGCCAGCAGCCCCGGGGGGGCCCTATACGAGCAGTACTTC. It is translated as CASSPGGALYEQYF.

This clone was counted ten times or more. The rearrangement joins TRBV14 to TRBJ2-3, with D hard to call. Germline V gives CDR1 SGHDN, CDR2 FVKESK. The CDR3 runs to 13 residues. V was pared by 0 bases and J by 6 bases, with 7 bases between. CDR3 DNA: TGTGCCAGCAGCCAAGACAGTAGGGATACGCAGTATTTT. It specifies CASSQDSRDTQYF.

The chain is built from TRBV6-5 and TRBJ2-5; TRBD2 matches 10 bases. The V gene's germline CDR1 is MNHEY and CDR2 SVGAGI. With V trimmed by 8 bases and J by 3 bases, 6 bases remained unmatched. This CDR3 spans 14 amino acids. The CDR3 reads CASQGLAVKETQYF. In DNA form, the CDR3 reads TGTGCCAGCCAAGGACTAGCGGTTAAAGAGACCCAGTACTTC.

The chain recombines TRBV10-3 with TRBJ2-7; D might be TRBD1 (5 bases). The germline V and J ends were trimmed by 2 bases and 6 bases, with 11 bases remaining between them. The germline V gene encodes CDR1 ENHRY and CDR2 SYGVKD. This CDR3 comprises 13 residues. The CDR3 loop reads CAISEGALGEQYF. The CDR3 nucleotides read TGTGCCATCAGTGAGGGGGCGCTTGGCGAGCAGTACTTC.

The chain combines TRBV11-3 with TRBJ2-1; a possible D gene is TRBD1 (5 bases). This CDR3 is 17 amino acids long. V was pared by 1 base and J by 2 bases, with 15 bases between. The germline gives CDR1 SGHNT, CDR2 YENEEA. The CDR3 here is CASSLGTWGSAYNEQFF. CDR3 nucleotide sequence: TGTGCCAGCAGCTTAGGGACATGGGGAAGTGCCTACAATGAGCAGTTCTTC. Full variable domain (remainder filled in from reference TRBV11-3 and TRBJ2-1): EAGVVQSPRYKIIEKKQPVAFWCNPISGHNTLYWYLQNLGQGPELLIRYENEEAVDDSQLPKDRFSAERLKGVDSTLKIQPAELGDSAVYLCASSLGTWGSAYNEQFFGPGTRLTVL.